This record concerns one T cell receptor beta chain sequence. Its antigen is currently unknown. The entry originates in a study of cytotoxic CD8 clonotypes in ibrutinib-treated CLL. The wider study: Of a cohort that held some 10 relapsed/refractory and some 16 treatment-naive patients, 17 were IGHV unmutated. Response samples came after a median about 12 months of treatment, range 6 to 36. Study-level findings and limits: Clonality rose at ibrutinib response, held steady in sustained remission, and fell toward baseline at progression. Clonality correlated strongly with circulating CD8+ T cells and exceeded age-matched healthy donors at baseline.

Clones were read by immunoSEQ multiplex PCR, and TCRdb kept only the in-frame ones, dropping some. The sample gives about 140,000 clones, 75% to 95% of which show up once; roughly a tenth is in the top ten. Germline V gives CDR1 MDHEN, CDR2 SYDVKM. V was trimmed by 5 bases and J by 2 bases, leaving 19 bases between them. This CDR3 contains 16 residues. The chain is built from TRBV28 and TRBJ2-7; perhaps D is TRBD1 or TRBD2 (5 bases each). The sequences come from PBMCs, collected after 12 months of ibrutinib treatment. This TCR was recovered from a human donor with chronic lymphocytic leukemia. DNA for the CDR3: TGTGCCAGCAGTCCCCCCCTGGGGACGCCGCCCTACGAGCAGTACTTC. It translates to CASSPPLGTPPYEQYF.